This TCR beta chain emerged from a study of blood T cells in healthy people across ages (dated by TCRdb to about 2015). In the study overall: Template switching captured roughly one uniquely barcoded TCR beta cDNA molecule per two T cells in model experiments. To track age-related changes in TCR beta repertoire diversity, the study relied on deep sequencing normalized with unique cDNA molecular identifiers. The donors were divided into four age groups: young (average around 16 years), middle-aged (under 40), aged (around 59) and long-lived (nearly 85). To avoid experimental bias, donors of different ages were distributed randomly across sequencing lanes. Two additional independent replicas of 1 million unique cDNA reads from the same blood draw were analyzed for two donors (one aged 18 to 29 and one aged 80 or older).

Preparation of the library involved 5' RACE. TCRdb records Illumina HiSeq 2500 as the sequencer. A second PCR of roughly 6 to 11 cycles was performed with a sample-barcoded 5' primer and a J-beta primer mix. A template-switch 5' adaptor carrying 12 random nucleotides introduced a unique molecular identifier onto each TCR beta cDNA molecule. At least 2.5 million CDR3-containing paired-end reads were obtained from each sample. First-strand cDNA was synthesized from all RNA with the Mint cDNA synthesis kit, primed by a TRBC-specific oligonucleotide. All cDNA was treated with uracil-DNA glycosylase and then went through a first 18-cycle PCR with the universal primers M1SS and BC2_uni_R. The source study handled its data this way. For normalization, 1 million high-quality reads, each with a distinct molecular identifier, were randomly selected from each sample. Instead of being binned into consensus sequences, reads that shared molecular identifiers were thrown out. MiTCR, set to a Q25 quality threshold and the strictest error-elimination algorithm, was used for CDR3 identification, clonotype clustering and error correction. A nonparametric unseen species model with Euler transformation was used to estimate lower-bound total TCR beta diversity. TCRdb ran its own pipeline on the public reads, namely fastp trimming at Q25 and MiXCR clone calling, and kept in-frame beta chains. Merged by CDR3 protein, the rows form single entries marked with the most common genes and DNA. What appears here as the V and J calls and clone size reflects TCRdb's work, not the paper's. Counted in this sample were about a million distinct CDR3 sequences; around 49% of them appeared once. Clones ranked in the top ten supply around 15% of the sample.

The donors were roughly 38 Caucasian individuals from Russia, aged 6 to 90 years, who were systemically healthy. Roughly 9.5 milliliters of peripheral blood were drawn from each donor into EDTA-treated Vacutainer tubes. Ficoll-Paque density-gradient centrifugation was used to isolate PBMCs, with at least 6 million per sample. Total RNA was extracted from PBMCs with Trizol reagent, with at least 5.5 micrograms obtained per sample. Naive CD45RAhigh/CD27high T cell percentages were measured by flow cytometry on a PBMC aliquot from every donor. The CDR3 sequence holds 15 residues, the cysteine and phenylalanine included. The only DNA kept is the CDR3, 45 bases in frame from the first base. The germline V gene gives CDR1 as LGHNA and CDR2 as YSLEER. V lost 0 bases and J lost 0 bases; the stretch between them is 6 bases long. The sample holds a few counts of this clonotype. Which antigen it targets is not known. No base qualities exist here, and no much larger clone lies one base off it.

The paper as a whole reports these results and caveats: Donor CMV infection status was unknown, potentially confounding age-related changes in expanded clonotypes. Estimates of total diversity based on one million sequenced T cells were considered lower bounds and underestimates. Compared with the aged group, the long-lived group had more naive CD4+ T cells, fewer expanded clones and increased TCR diversity, a pattern suggesting age selection. As age increased, observed TCR beta diversity per million T cells dropped in a roughly linear way, and a significant reduction was already evident by age 40. Conclusive comparison of naive and antigen-experienced compartments was prevented by the profiling of bulk unsorted PBMCs. Observed TCR beta diversity correlated strongly with the percentage of naive T cells measured by flow cytometry.

The receptor chain draws on TRBV4-3 and TRBJ1-5; the D gene remains uncertain. The receptor was derived from a young man in good health. The sequenced sample was blood. The base sequence is TGCGCCAGCAGCCAAGATAGGGTTAGCAATCAGCCCCAGCATTTT. Its protein product is CASSQDRVSNQPQHF.